The T cell receptor beta chain under discussion was sequenced for a study of cytotoxic CD8 clonotypes in ibrutinib-treated CLL. Broader study findings: Sustained-remission and progressing patients had unequal sampling times.

Here immunoSEQ multiplex PCR was the method, and the copy in TCRdb shows in-frame clones only, minus some. The sample shows almost 85,000 clones, roughly 84% of them seen only once. The CDR3 has 14 residues. V lost 4 bases and J lost 1, with 11 bases in between. Germline CDR1 reads SGHRS; CDR2 reads YFSETQ. Only one count was recorded for this clone. Its antigen is not identified. This clonotype was obtained from a human donor with chronic lymphocytic leukemia. The chain carries TRBV5-1 and TRBJ1-1, with unresolved D. The material was PBMCs, obtained before ibrutinib treatment. CDR3 region: CASSPEVGNTEAFF. The DNA for the CDR3 is TGCGCCAGCAGCCCCGAAGTTGGGAACACTGAAGCTTTCTTT.